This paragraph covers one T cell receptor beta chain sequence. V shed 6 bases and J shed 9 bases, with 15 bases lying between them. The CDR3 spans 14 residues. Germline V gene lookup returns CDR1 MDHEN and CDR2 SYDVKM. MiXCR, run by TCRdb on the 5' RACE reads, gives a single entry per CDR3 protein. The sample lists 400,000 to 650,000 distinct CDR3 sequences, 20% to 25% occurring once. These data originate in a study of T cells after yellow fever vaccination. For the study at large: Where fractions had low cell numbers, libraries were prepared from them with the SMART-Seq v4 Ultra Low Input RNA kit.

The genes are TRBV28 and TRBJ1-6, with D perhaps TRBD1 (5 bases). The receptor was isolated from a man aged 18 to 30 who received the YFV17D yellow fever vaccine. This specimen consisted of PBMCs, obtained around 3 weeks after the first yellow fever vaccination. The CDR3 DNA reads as TGTGCCAGCAGATTGGACAAGTGGGGTTCACCCCTCCACTTT. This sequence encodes CASRLDKWGSPLHF.